The 9 T cell receptor beta chains below all came from one sample that was sequenced in a study of shared clonotypes between healthy human individuals. Naive CD8 cells comprised CD45RO-negative, CCR7-positively selected cells, excluding terminally differentiated effector memory CD45RA+ cells. Using immunoSEQ multiplex PCR, the repertoire was profiled, and TCRdb retains in-frame clones only, with some absent. This sample has roughly 2 million clones; approximately 94% occur once, and the top ten carry more than 0.95%. The sample was naive CD8+ T cells sorted from blood. The receptors were sampled from a man aged 18 to 30 in good health.

The chain uses TRBV7-2 and TRBJ2-2; D call uncertain. Germline V gene data show CDR1 as SGHTA and CDR2 as FQGNSA. This CDR3 has 11 residues. V gave up 8 bases and J gave up 6 bases, with 7 bases separating them. CDR3 in DNA: TGTGCCAGCTGGACCGCCGGGGAGCTGTTTTTT. Its protein is CASWTAGELFF.

A remark on this clone: The sample contains more than one DNA sequence encoding this CDR3. V gene TRBV15 combines with J gene TRBJ2-7; 8 bases map to TRBD1. V dropped 5 bases and J dropped 4; count of bases not matched to a gene: 4. Germline V lookup: CDR1 LNHNV, CDR2 YYDKDF (reference sequence). The CDR3 totals 13 residues. The CDR3 nucleotides read TGTGCCACCAGCGGGGGACAGGCATACGAGCAGTACTTC. As protein: CATSGGQAYEQYF.

Comment on this clone: Other nucleotide sequences in the sample specify the same CDR3. The V call is TRBV6-6, the J call TRBJ2-7; the D is unclear. CDR3 size: 12 residues. Germline CDR1 MNHNY, CDR2 SVGAGI (reference sequence). The ends were cut back, 5 bases at V and 1 base at J, with 6 bases in the middle. DNA for the CDR3: TGTGCCAGCAGTCCGGGTTCCTACGAGCAGTACTTC. It is translated as CASSPGSYEQYF.

This clone appeared a few times. The sample contains more than one DNA sequence encoding this CDR3. The J gene is TRBJ2-2, the V gene TRBV19; no definite D call. The CDR3 has 12 residues. Per germline, CDR1 LNHDA and CDR2 SQIVND (reference sequence). V was shortened by 1 base and J by 4 bases, with 1 base between the two germline ends. CDR3 protein: CASSIGTGELFF. Here the CDR3 DNA reads TGTGCCAGTAGTATAGGCACCGGGGAGCTGTTTTTT.

The genes are TRBV7-8 and TRBJ2-5; 10 bases match TRBD1. The CDR3 loop spans 14 amino acids. The V and J ends lost 5 bases and 3 bases, in that order; junction bases with no gene match: 3. From germline, CDR1 is SGHVS and CDR2 FQNEAQ. The CDR3 sequence is CASSRQGAKETQYF. The CDR3 nucleotides read TGTGCCAGCAGCCGACAGGGGGCCAAAGAGACCCAGTACTTC.

V gene TRBV5-1 combines with J gene TRBJ2-5, with D possibly called TRBD1 or TRBD2 (6 bases each). Germline CDR1 SGHRS, CDR2 YFSETQ. CDR3 length: 14 amino acids. The V and J ends lost 4 bases and 4 bases respectively, with 14 bases between them. CDR3 sequence (DNA): TGCGCCAGCAGCGCGGGACACGACGGAGAGACCCAGTACTTC. Protein sequence: CASSAGHDGETQYF.

This sequence joins TRBV11-2 and TRBJ1-3, with D uncertain. Germline CDR1 SGHAT, CDR2 FQNNGV. This CDR3 is 16 amino acids long. Trimming removed 1 base at V and 0 bases at J, with 10 bases between. For the CDR3, the DNA is TGTGCCAGCAGCTTAGTCGGCTTTAGCTCTGGAAACACCATATATTTT. Translating gives CASSLVGFSSGNTIYF.

The J gene is TRBJ2-1, the V gene TRBV4-1; D is unclear. Germline V CDR1 and CDR2: MGHRA, YSYEKL. This CDR3 region has 12 residues. The germline V and J ends were trimmed by 1 base and 14 bases, with 12 bases remaining between them. The CDR3 region has the DNA TGCGCCAGCAGCCAAGTAGGGAAGTCGGAGTTCTTC. Its protein is CASSQVGKSEFF.

The CDR3 is CASSLKGEGVYQQYF. The CDR3, as DNA: TGTGCCAGCAGCTTGAAAGGGGAAGGGGTGTACCAGCAGTACTTC. The chain is built from TRBV5-6 and TRBJ2-7; TRBD1 is a possible D gene (5 bases). Trimming took 1 base from V and 8 from J, leaving 19 bases between them. This CDR3 contains 15 residues. Germline assignment: CDR1 SGHDT and CDR2 YYEEEE.